The 9 T cell receptor beta chains in this list originate from one sample, sequenced in a study of blood T cells in healthy people across ages. A J-beta primer mix and a sample-barcoded 5' primer were used in a second PCR of about 6 to 12 cycles. TCRdb passed the 5' RACE reads through MiXCR, listing each CDR3 protein once. The data show roughly 720,000 distinct CDR3 sequences, about 55% seen once. The sequenced material came from blood. These receptors came from a man older than 75 in good health.

The table lists this clonotype with a few counts. The V gene is TRBV12-3 or TRBV12-4, the J gene TRBJ1-6; no clear D gene. The length of the CDR3 is 14 residues. V was clipped by 1 base and J by 8 bases, with 9 bases between them. The CDR3 spells CASSLGNSHSPLHF. Written as DNA, the CDR3 is TGTGCCAGCAGTTTAGGAAACAGCCATTCACCCCTCCACTTT.

This clonotype was recorded at least ten times. The V gene is TRBV12-3 or TRBV12-4, the J gene TRBJ1-2; no reliable D call. The ends were cut back, 3 bases at V and 0 bases at J, with 8 bases in the middle. The CDR3 extends over 14 amino acids. The CDR3, as DNA: TGTGCCAGCAGTTTGGGTACAGCTAACTATGGCTACACCTTC. Protein sequence: CASSLGTANYGYTF.

This chain links TRBV12-3 or TRBV12-4 with TRBJ2-5; 9 nucleotides align to TRBD2. CDR3 length: 16 amino acids. J gave up 4 bases and V 2 bases, and 8 bases lay outside the gene matches. The CDR3 is CASSLWLAGVPETQYF. CDR3 bases: TGTGCCAGCAGTTTATGGTTAGCGGGAGTCCCAGAGACCCAGTACTTC.

The chain combines TRBV18 with TRBJ2-7, with 7 bases that match TRBD2. Germline V CDR1 and CDR2: KGHSH, LQKENI. V shed 1 base, J shed 7 bases, and the junction held 4 bases outside the gene matches. The CDR3 loop spans 13 amino acids. In DNA, the CDR3 is TGTGCCAGCTCACCACTTCGGGGGGTTGAGCAGTACTTC. It encodes CASSPLRGVEQYF.

The chain joins TRBV5-1 to TRBJ2-5; no clear D gene. Looked up from germline, CDR1 is SGHRS and CDR2 is YFSETQ. Trimming took 2 bases from V and 5 from J, leaving 16 bases between them. This CDR3 is 15 amino acids long. This CDR3 is CASSLIGESRETQYF. The DNA for the CDR3 is TGCGCCAGCAGCTTAATCGGCGAGTCGAGGGAGACCCAGTACTTC.

This clonotype was seen ten or more times. The chain combines TRBV9 with TRBJ2-7; weak D call: TRBD1 (5 bases). Trimming took 1 base from V and 7 from J, leaving 15 bases between them. Germline CDR1 and CDR2: SGDLS and YYNGEE. CDR3 length: 14 amino acids. In DNA form, the CDR3 reads TGTGCCAGCAGCGTACAGGACACAATGGGGGAGCAGTACTTC. This sequence encodes CASSVQDTMGEQYF.

The V and J genes are TRBV5-5 and TRBJ2-4; TRBD2 agrees at 14 bases. The J call may be wrong; the DNA end is better matched by TRBJ2-7. Germline CDR1 and CDR2: SGHKS and YYEKEE (reference sequence). The CDR3 is 17 residues long. For the CDR3, the DNA is TGTGCCAGCAGCTTGTGGTGGACTAGCGGGAGGCCCAACGAGCAGTACTTC. It codes for CASSLWWTSGRPNEQYF.

The chain is built from TRBV12-3 or TRBV12-4 and TRBJ2-4; the D call may be TRBD1 or TRBD2 (5 bases each). The assigned J gene may be wrong: the sequence end matches TRBJ2-7 better. The CDR3 consists of 14 residues. The CDR3 reads CASSLGWGRNEQYF. DNA of the CDR3: TGTGCCAGCAGTTTAGGTTGGGGGAGAAACGAGCAGTACTTC.

V is TRBV7-2 and J is TRBJ2-5; the D call may be TRBD1 or TRBD2 (5 bases each). Between the trimmed V and J ends, which lost 3 bases and 11 bases, there was a span of 13 bases. This CDR3 spans 12 amino acids. CDR1 and CDR2 (germline): SGHTA, FQGNSA. CDR3 DNA: TGTGCCAGCAGCTTGGCAGGGACGGGGCAGTACTTC. Translating gives CASSLAGTGQYF.